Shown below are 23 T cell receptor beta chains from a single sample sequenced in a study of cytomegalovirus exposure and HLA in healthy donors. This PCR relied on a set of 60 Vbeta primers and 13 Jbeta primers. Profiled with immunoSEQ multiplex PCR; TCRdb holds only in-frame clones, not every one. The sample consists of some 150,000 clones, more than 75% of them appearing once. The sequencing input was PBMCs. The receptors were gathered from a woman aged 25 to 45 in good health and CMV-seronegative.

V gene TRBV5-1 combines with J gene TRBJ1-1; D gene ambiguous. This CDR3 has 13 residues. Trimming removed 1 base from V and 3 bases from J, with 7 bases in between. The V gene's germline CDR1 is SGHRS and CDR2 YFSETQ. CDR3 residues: CASSLTGYTEAFF. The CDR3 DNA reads TGCGCCAGCAGCTTGACCGGTTACACTGAAGCTTTCTTT.

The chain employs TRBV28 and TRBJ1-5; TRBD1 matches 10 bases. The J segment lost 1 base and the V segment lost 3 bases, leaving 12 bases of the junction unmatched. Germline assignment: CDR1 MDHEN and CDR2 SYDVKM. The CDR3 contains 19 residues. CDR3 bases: TGTGCCAGCAGTTTCCCCCCGACAGGGGGCAGGAGGAGCAATCAGCCCCAGCATTTT. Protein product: CASSFPPTGGRRSNQPQHF.

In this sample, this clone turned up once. The CDR3 is CASRGGTGGEQYF. CDR3 sequence (DNA): TGTGCCTCACGAGGTGGGACAGGGGGCGAGCAGTACTTC. This chain links TRBV10-3 with TRBJ2-7; 11 positions agree with TRBD1. Germline CDR1 is ENHRY and CDR2 is SYGVKD. This CDR3 contains 13 residues. Losses at the gene ends were 11 bases for V and 6 bases for J; bases not matched to a gene: 9.

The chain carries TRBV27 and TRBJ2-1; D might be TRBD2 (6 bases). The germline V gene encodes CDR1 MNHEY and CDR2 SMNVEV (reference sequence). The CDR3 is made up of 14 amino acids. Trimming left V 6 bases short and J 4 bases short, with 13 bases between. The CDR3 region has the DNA TGTGCCAGCAGAGATGGGACTGGTTACAATGAGCAGTTCTTC. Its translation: CASRDGTGYNEQFF.

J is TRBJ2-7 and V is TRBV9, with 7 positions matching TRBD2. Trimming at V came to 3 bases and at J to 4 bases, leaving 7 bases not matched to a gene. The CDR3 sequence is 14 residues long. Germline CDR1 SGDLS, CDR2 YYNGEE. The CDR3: CASSAWPGGYEQYF. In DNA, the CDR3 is TGTGCCAGCAGCGCCTGGCCCGGGGGGTACGAGCAGTACTTC.

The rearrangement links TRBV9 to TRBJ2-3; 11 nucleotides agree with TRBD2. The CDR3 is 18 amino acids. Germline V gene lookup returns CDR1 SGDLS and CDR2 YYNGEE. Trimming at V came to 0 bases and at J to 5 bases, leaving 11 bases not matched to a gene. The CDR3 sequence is CASSVGSSGRRLQDTQYF. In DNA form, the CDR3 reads TGTGCCAGCAGCGTAGGGTCTAGCGGGAGGCGGTTGCAAGATACGCAGTATTTT. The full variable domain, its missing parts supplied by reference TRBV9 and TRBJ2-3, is DSGVTQTPKHLITATGQRVTLRCSPRSGDLSVYWYQQSLDQGLQFLIQYYNGEERAKGNILERFSAQQFPDLHSELNLSSLELGDSALYFCASSVGSSGRRLQDTQYFGPGTRLTVL.

This chain's CDR3 is CASSFTGGWTSGGETQYF. The CDR3 region has the DNA TGCGCCAGCAGCTTCACGGGGGGTTGGACTAGCGGGGGAGAGACCCAGTACTTC. The V gene is TRBV5-1, the J gene TRBJ2-5; TRBD2 agrees at 13 bases. J gave up 4 bases and V 2 bases, and 11 bases lay outside the gene matches. The CDR3 sequence is 18 residues long. Germline V gene lookup returns CDR1 SGHRS and CDR2 YFSETQ.

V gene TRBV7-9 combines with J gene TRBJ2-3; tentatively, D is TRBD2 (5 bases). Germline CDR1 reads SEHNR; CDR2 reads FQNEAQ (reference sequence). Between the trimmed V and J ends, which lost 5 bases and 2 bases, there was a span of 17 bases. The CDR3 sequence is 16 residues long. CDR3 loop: CASSGEGSISTDTQYF. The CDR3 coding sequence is TGTGCCAGCAGCGGAGAGGGTTCAATCTCCACAGATACGCAGTATTTT.

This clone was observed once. This CDR3 is CASSPWAGVDNSPLHF. CDR3 sequence (DNA): TGTGCCAGCAGCCCTTGGGCAGGGGTTGATAATTCACCCCTCCACTTT. The chain uses TRBV7-2 and TRBJ1-6; perhaps TRBD1 as D (6 bases). The CDR3 extends over 16 amino acids. V was cut by 5 bases and J by 5 bases, with 16 bases left in between. Germline assignment: CDR1 SGHTA and CDR2 FQGNSA.

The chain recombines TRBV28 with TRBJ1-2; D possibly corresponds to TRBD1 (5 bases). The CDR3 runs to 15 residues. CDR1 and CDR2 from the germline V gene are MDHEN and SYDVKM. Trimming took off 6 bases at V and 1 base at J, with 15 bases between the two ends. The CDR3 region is CASRPDSKFNYGYTF. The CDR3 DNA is TGTGCCAGCAGGCCTGACAGCAAATTTAACTATGGCTACACCTTC.

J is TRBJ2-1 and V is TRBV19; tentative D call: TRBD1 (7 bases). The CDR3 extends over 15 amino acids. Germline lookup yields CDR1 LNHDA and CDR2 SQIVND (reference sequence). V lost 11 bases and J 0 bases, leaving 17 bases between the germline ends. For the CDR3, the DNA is TGTGCCGTAAGAGGGGGCGGGAACTCCTACAATGAGCAGTTCTTC. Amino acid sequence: CAVRGGGNSYNEQFF.

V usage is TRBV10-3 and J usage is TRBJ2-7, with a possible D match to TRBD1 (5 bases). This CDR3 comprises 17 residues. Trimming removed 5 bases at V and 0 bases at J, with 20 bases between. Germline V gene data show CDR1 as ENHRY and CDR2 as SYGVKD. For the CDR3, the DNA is TGTGCCATCAGTCCCTCCTCAGGGCGTGGGCCCTCCTACGAGCAGTACTTC. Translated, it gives CAISPSSGRGPSYEQYF.

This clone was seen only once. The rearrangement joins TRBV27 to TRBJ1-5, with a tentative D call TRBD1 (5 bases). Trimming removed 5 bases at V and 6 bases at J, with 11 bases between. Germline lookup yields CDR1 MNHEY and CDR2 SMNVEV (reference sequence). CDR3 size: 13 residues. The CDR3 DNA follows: TGTGCCAGCAGTGACAGAACGGGTCAGCCCCAGCATTTT. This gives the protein CASSDRTGQPQHF.

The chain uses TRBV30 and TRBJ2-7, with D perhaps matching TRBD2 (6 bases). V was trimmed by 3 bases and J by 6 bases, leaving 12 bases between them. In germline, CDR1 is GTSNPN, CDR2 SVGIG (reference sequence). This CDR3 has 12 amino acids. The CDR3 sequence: CAWRPMGGEQYF. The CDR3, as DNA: TGTGCCTGGAGGCCCATGGGGGGCGAGCAGTACTTC. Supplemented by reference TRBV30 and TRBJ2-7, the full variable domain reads SQTIHQWPATLVQPVGSPLSLECTVEGTSNPNLYWYRQAAGRGLQLLFYSVGIGQISSEVPQNLSASRPQDRQFILSSKKLLLSDSGFYLCAWRPMGGEQYFGPGTRLTVT.

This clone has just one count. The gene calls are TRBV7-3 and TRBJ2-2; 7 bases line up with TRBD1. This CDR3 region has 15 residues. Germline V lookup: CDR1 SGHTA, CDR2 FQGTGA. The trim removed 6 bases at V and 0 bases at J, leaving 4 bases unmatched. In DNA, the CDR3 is TGTGCCAGCAGGGTGGGACAGCCGAACACCGGGGAGCTGTTTTTT. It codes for CASRVGQPNTGELFF.

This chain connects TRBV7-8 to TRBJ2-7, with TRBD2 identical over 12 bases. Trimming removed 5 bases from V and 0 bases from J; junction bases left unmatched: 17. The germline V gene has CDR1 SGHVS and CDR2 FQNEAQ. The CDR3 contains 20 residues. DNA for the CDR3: TGTGCCAGCAGCCCTAGGGTAGCGCTAGCGGGGGGGGCCTTCTCCTACGAGCAGTACTTC. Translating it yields CASSPRVALAGGAFSYEQYF.

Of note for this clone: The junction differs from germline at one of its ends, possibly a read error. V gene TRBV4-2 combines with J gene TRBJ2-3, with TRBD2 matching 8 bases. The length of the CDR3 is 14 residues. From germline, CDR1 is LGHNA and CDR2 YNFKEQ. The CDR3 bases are TGTGCCAGCAGCCAAGAATCCAGCGGGAGTGTGCAGGATTTT. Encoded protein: CASSQESSGSVQDF.

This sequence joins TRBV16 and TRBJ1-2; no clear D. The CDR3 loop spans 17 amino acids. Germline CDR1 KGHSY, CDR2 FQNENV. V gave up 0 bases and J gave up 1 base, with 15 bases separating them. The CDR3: CASSQSTAGNNNYGYTF. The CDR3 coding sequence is TGTGCCAGCAGCCAATCCACCGCCGGGAACAATAACTATGGCTACACCTTC.

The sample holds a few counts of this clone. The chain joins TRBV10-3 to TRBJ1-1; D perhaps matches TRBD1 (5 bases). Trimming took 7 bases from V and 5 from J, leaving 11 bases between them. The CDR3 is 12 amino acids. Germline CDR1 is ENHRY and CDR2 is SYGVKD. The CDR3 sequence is CAIIPGWTEAFF. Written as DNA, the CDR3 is TGTGCCATCATCCCAGGGTGGACTGAAGCTTTCTTT.

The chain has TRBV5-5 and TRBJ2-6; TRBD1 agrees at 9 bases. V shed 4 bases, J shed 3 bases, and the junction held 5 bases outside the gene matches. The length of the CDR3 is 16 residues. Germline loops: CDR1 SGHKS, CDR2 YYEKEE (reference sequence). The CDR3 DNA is TGTGCCAGCAGCAGACAGGGGGATCTTGGGGCCAACGTCCTGACTTTC. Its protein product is CASSRQGDLGANVLTF.

The CDR3 loop is CASSQTSGAQETQYF. The CDR3 nucleotides read TGCGCCAGCAGCCAAACTAGCGGAGCCCAGGAGACCCAGTACTTC. V is TRBV5-1 and J is TRBJ2-5; 8 nucleotides agree with TRBD2. The CDR3 spans 15 residues. Looked up from germline, CDR1 is SGHRS and CDR2 is YFSETQ. Unmatched junction bases numbered 10, after V lost 4 bases and J lost 5 bases.

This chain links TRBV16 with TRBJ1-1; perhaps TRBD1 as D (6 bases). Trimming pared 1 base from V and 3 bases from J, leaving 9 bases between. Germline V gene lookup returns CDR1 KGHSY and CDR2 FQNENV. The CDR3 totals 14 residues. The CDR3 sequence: CASSQLGGDTEAFF. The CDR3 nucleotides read TGTGCCAGCAGCCAATTAGGGGGGGACACTGAAGCTTTCTTT.

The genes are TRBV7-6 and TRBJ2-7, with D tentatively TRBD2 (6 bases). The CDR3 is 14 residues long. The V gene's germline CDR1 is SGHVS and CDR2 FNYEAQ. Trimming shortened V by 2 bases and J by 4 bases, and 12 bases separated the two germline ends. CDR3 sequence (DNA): TGTGCCAGCAGCTTACGGGGGTGGGGATACGAGCAGTACTTC. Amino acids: CASSLRGWGYEQYF.